A selection of T cell receptor beta chains follows, all from one sample in a study of metastatic and nonmetastatic thyroid tumors. TCRdb re-processed the PCR reads through MiXCR. The table records about 40,000 clones, less than 15% of them present only once. Sequenced input: blood. The source is a female donor with papillary thyroid cancer or a benign thyroid nodule (not recorded which). Some clones in this sample may be carry-over from other donors' samples. Each CDR3 is given with its conserved first and last residue. D genes are given only for firm matches. Expanded clones get a size class; other rows say once, few or many, or leave the size out.

>TRBD2|TRBV2|TRBJ2-1|many
CASSAWEGHNEQFF
TGTGCCAGCAGTGCGTGGGAGGGCCACAATGAGCAGTTCTTC
>TRBD1|TRBV6-1|TRBJ2-6|.
CASSGTGTLSGAYVLTF
TGTGCCAGCAGCGGGACAGGGACCCTCTCTGGTGCCTACGTCCTGACTTTC
>TRBD1|TRBV30|TRBJ2-1|many
CAWSDRGPYNEQFF
TGTGCCTGGAGTGACAGGGGTCCCTACAATGAGCAGTTCTTC
>.|TRBV19|TRBJ1-6|many
CASSPFIGGAGNSPLHF
TGTGCCAGTAGTCCGTTCATTGGAGGGGCAGGGAATTCACCCCTCCACTTT
>.|TRBV25-1|TRBJ2-5|many
CASSVRETQYF
TGTGCCAGCAGTGTAAGAGAGACCCAGTACTTC
>TRBD2|TRBV6-5|TRBJ2-1|many
CASSYRASGRVFNEQFF
TGTGCCAGCAGTTACAGGGCTAGCGGGAGAGTTTTCAATGAGCAGTTCTTC
>TRBD2|TRBV19|TRBJ2-1|many
CASSLTSGEGNEQFF
TGTGCCAGTAGTCTGACTAGCGGGGAAGGAAATGAGCAGTTCTTC
>.|TRBV11-3|TRBJ1-5|many
CASSFGEGQPQHF
TGTGCCAGCAGCTTCGGAGAGGGACAGCCCCAGCATTTT
>TRBD1|TRBV6-1|TRBJ1-5|.
CDSQWDRDQRQHF
TGTGACAGTCAGTGGGACAGAGATCAGCGCCAGCATTTT
>TRBD1|TRBV2|TRBJ2-5|many
CASSERGTGGMETQYF
TGTGCCAGCAGTGAAAGGGGGACAGGAGGTATGGAGACCCAGTACTTC
>.|TRBV28|TRBJ2-5|many
CASATGTLQETQYF
TGTGCCAGCGCAACCGGGACACTGCAAGAGACCCAGTACTTC
>.|TRBV28|TRBJ2-7|few
CASFFGGRAGIYEQYF
TGTGCCAGCTTTTTTGGGGGCAGGGCGGGGATCTACGAGCAGTACTTC
>.|TRBV28|TRBJ2-2|many
CASTTSAPPELFF
TGTGCCAGCACCACCTCGGCCCCACCGGAGCTGTTTTTT
>TRBD1|TRBV24-1|TRBJ2-3|many
CATSDNRGARTQYF
TGTGCCACCAGTGATAACAGGGGGGCTAGAACGCAGTATTTT
>.|TRBV5-1|TRBJ2-1|many
CASSFGTLNEQFF
TGCGCCAGCAGCTTTGGGACACTCAATGAGCAGTTCTTC
>.|TRBV12-3/TRBV12-4|TRBJ1-5|few
CASSLISSDQPQHF
TGTGCCAGCTCTCTTATAAGTTCGGATCAGCCCCAGCATTTT
>.|TRBV9|TRBJ2-5|many
CASSVGGTQETQYF
TGTGCCAGCAGCGTAGGGGGAACCCAAGAGACCCAGTACTTC
>.|TRBV20-1|TRBJ2-5|.
CSARVLETQYF
TGCAGTGCTAGGGTGCTTGAGACCCAGTACTTC
>.|TRBV3-1|TRBJ2-7|many
CASSQVGALNYEQYF
TGTGCCAGCAGCCAAGTAGGGGCGCTAAACTACGAGCAGTACTTC
>.|TRBV15|TRBJ2-3|many
CATSRSPRDATDTQYF
TGTGCCACCAGCAGATCACCCCGGGACGCAACAGATACGCAGTATTTT
>TRBD2|TRBV19|TRBJ2-2|many
CASSIDRGSGRRRNTGELFF
TGTGCCAGTAGTATAGATCGGGGTAGCGGGAGGCGTAGAAACACCGGGGAGCTGTTTTTT
>TRBD1|TRBV6-1|TRBJ1-4|many
CASSSTGANEKLFF
TGTGCCAGCAGTTCCACAGGGGCTAATGAAAAACTGTTTTTT
>TRBD2|TRBV7-9|TRBJ2-7|many
CASIQTSGSSYEQYF
TGTGCCAGCATCCAAACTAGCGGGAGCTCCTACGAGCAGTACTTC
>TRBD2|TRBV4-1|TRBJ2-7|many
CASSQEKRDSYEQYF
TGCGCCAGCAGCCAAGAAAAGCGGGATAGCTACGAGCAGTACTTC
>.|TRBV10-3|TRBJ1-1|many
CAISERAPLTEAFF
TGTGCCATCAGTGAGCGGGCCCCCCTCACTGAAGCTTTCTTT
>.|TRBV28|TRBJ1-5|many
CASSSSGQPQHF
TGTGCCAGCAGTTCAAGCGGTCAGCCCCAGCATTTT
>.|TRBV6-6|TRBJ1-5|few
CASSYEQIYNQPQHF
TGTGCCAGCAGTTACGAACAGATTTACAATCAGCCCCAGCATTTT
>TRBD2|TRBV7-8|TRBJ2-1|many
CASSPLAGGYNEQFF
TGTGCCAGCAGCCCGCTAGCGGGAGGGTACAATGAGCAGTTCTTC
>TRBD1|TRBV28|TRBJ2-2|medium-sized
CASSYDRDWGELFF
TGTGCCAGCAGTTATGACAGGGATTGGGGGGAGCTGTTTTTT
>TRBD1|TRBV6-1|TRBJ2-7|few
CASRRGPSGGSYEQYF
TGTGCCAGCAGAAGGGGGCCTTCAGGAGGTAGCTACGAGCAGTACTTC
>.|TRBV9|TRBJ1-2|many
CASSPSGTLNGYTF
TGTGCCAGCAGCCCATCCGGGACACTAAACGGCTACACCTTC
>.|TRBV6-1|TRBJ2-1|.
CASTPHGAYNEQFF
TGTGCCAGCACTCCCCACGGGGCATACAATGAGCAGTTCTTC
>.|TRBV27|TRBJ2-2|many
CASSFSSVQGRELFF
TGTGCCAGCAGTTTCTCCAGCGTCCAGGGGAGGGAGCTGTTTTTT
>.|TRBV5-1|TRBJ2-1|many
CASSLARAPNNEQFF
TGCGCCAGCAGCTTGGCAAGAGCTCCGAACAATGAGCAGTTCTTC